This entry features one T cell receptor (beta chain) sequence. The J segment lost 7 bases and the V segment lost 5 bases, leaving 11 bases of the junction unmatched. From germline, CDR1 is SNHLY and CDR2 FYNNEI. CDR3 size: 16 residues. These data originate in a study of shared clonotypes between healthy human individuals. TCRdb's copy holds only in-frame clones and misses some; the assay was immunoSEQ multiplex PCR. The sample has millions of clones, roughly 92% seen once. The specimen sequenced was naive CD4+ T cells sorted from blood. Indicated subset: CD45RA+ positively selected. The gene calls are TRBV2 and TRBJ2-2, with 9 bases lining up with TRBD1. The clonotype comes from a man between 18 and 35 years old in good health. In DNA, the CDR3 is TGTGCCAGCAGTAGGACAGGGGCCCAGTACCTCGGGGAGCTGTTTTTT. Its protein is CASSRTGAQYLGELFF.